Shown below are 18 T cell receptor beta chains from a single sample sequenced in a study of T-cell reconstitution after alpha-beta-depleted transplantation in children. Unique molecular identifiers were incorporated into the prepared TCRbeta library. Using its own MiXCR run on the PCR reads, TCRdb lists one record per CDR3 protein. This table has hundreds of thousands of distinct CDR3 sequences, around 13% appearing once. Here the sequenced sample was PBMCs, taken before TCRalphabeta/CD19-depleted stem cell transplant. Receptor source: a girl under 10 years old with congenital amegakaryocytic thrombocytopenia, due to receive a stem cell transplant.

This chain uses TRBV25-1 with TRBJ2-3; TRBD2 matches at 13 bases. Germline V gene sequence: CDR1 MGHDK, CDR2 SYGVNS. With V trimmed by 8 bases and J by 5 bases, 4 bases remained unmatched. The CDR3 is 14 residues long. CDR3 nucleotide sequence: TGTGCCAGCGGACTAGCGGGAGCTGTAGATACGCAGTATTTT. The encoded protein is CASGLAGAVDTQYF.

This clonotype has a handful of counts. The chain links TRBV11-2 to TRBJ2-7, with D unresolved. Trimming stripped 1 base from V and 3 bases from J, with 13 bases between. Germline CDR1 reads SGHAT; CDR2 reads FQNNGV. The CDR3 sequence is 15 residues long. The CDR3 DNA is TGTGCCAGCAGCTTAGGAGCCACCACCATCTACGAGCAGTACTTC. It encodes CASSLGATTIYEQYF.

This rearrangement joins TRBV28 to TRBJ2-2, with D perhaps TRBD1 (5 bases). The CDR3 extends over 15 amino acids. Germline V CDR1 and CDR2: MDHEN, SYDVKM. Trimming removed 8 bases from V and 8 bases from J, with 21 bases in between. The CDR3 region has the DNA TGTGCCAGCCGTAAAACTGACAGAGATGTAGGGGAGCTGTTTTTT. It is translated as CASRKTDRDVGELFF.

This clonotype was counted at least ten times. V usage is TRBV7-6 and J usage is TRBJ2-3; 8 bases align to TRBD2. The CDR3 sequence is 16 residues long. Germline CDR1 SGHVS, CDR2 FNYEAQ. V trimming: 5 bases; J trimming: 6 bases; junction bases outside the gene matches: 13. CDR3 in amino acids: CASSQPNGLAPDTQYF. The CDR3 region has the DNA TGTGCCAGCAGCCAGCCAAACGGACTAGCTCCTGATACGCAGTATTTT.

This clonotype has ten or more counts. The rearrangement joins TRBV20-1 to TRBJ2-7; D perhaps matches TRBD2 (6 bases). The V end was cut by 5 bases, the J end by 0 bases, with 11 bases between. CDR1 is DFQATT, CDR2 SNEGSKA, per germline (reference sequence). The CDR3 consists of 13 residues. The CDR3 region has the DNA TGCAGTGCTGCGGGACTGAACTCCTACGAGCAGTACTTC. Translating gives CSAAGLNSYEQYF.

This clonotype was detected many times. The chain links TRBV5-1 to TRBJ2-7, with D tentatively TRBD1 (6 bases). The germline V gene has CDR1 SGHRS and CDR2 YFSETQ. This CDR3 has 13 amino acids. V was clipped by 6 bases and J by 0 bases, with 10 bases between them. CDR3 sequence: CASKQGSSYEQYF. CDR3 bases: TGCGCCAGCAAACAGGGCTCCTCCTACGAGCAGTACTTC.

As for this clonotype: A much larger clonotype is one base distant, so this may be a read error. Since the CDR3 does not end with the conserved phenylalanine or tryptophan, this likely comes from a read error. This chain connects TRBV7-9 to TRBJ2-5, with unresolved D. Trimming removed 3 bases from V and 1 base from J, with 12 bases in between. This CDR3 has 15 amino acids. Germline CDR1 is SEHNR and CDR2 is FQNEAQ (reference sequence). The DNA for the CDR3 is TGTGCCAGCAGCTTTGGGTCCGCCTTCCAAGAGACCCAGTACTTG. Translation: CASSFGSAFQETQYL.

The rearrangement uses TRBV7-8 and TRBJ2-3; D gene ambiguous. Germline CDR1 and CDR2: SGHVS and FQNEAQ. The CDR3 runs to 16 residues. The V end was cut by 5 bases, the J end by 0 bases, with 15 bases between. As DNA, the CDR3 is TGTGCCAGCAGCCACTTCGGGCAGGCCAGCACAGATACGCAGTATTTT. Its translation is CASSHFGQASTDTQYF. The whole variable domain, filled in from reference TRBV7-8 and TRBJ2-3, reads GAGVSQSPRYKVAKRGQDVALRCDPISGHVSLFWYQQALGQGPEFLTYFQNEAQLDKSGLPSDRFFAERPEGSVSTLKIQRTQQEDSAVYLCASSHFGQASTDTQYFGPGTRLTVL.

The sample holds many counts of this clonotype. The genes are TRBV20-1 and TRBJ2-1, with TRBD2 matching 9 bases. Germline loops: CDR1 DFQATT, CDR2 SNEGSKA (reference sequence). J was trimmed by 2 bases and V by 6 bases; bases with no gene match: 11. The CDR3 is 16 residues long. DNA for the CDR3: TGCAGTGCATACCCCCATAGCGGGAGCCCCTACAATGAGCAGTTCTTC. It is translated as CSAYPHSGSPYNEQFF.

This clonotype was counted a few times. CDR3 bases: TGTGCCAGCAGCTTAGCGCCCCGAGGGCAGGACGAGCAGTACTTC. Residues: CASSLAPRGQDEQYF. The chain carries TRBV7-6 and TRBJ2-7; D perhaps matches TRBD2 (5 bases). Germline lookup yields CDR1 SGHVS and CDR2 FNYEAQ. The CDR3 runs to 15 residues. Trimming cost V 0 bases and J 5 bases, with 14 bases left between them.

The gene calls are TRBV7-6 and TRBJ2-2; 8 nucleotides match TRBD2. V lost 5 bases and J lost 0; bases outside the gene matches: 11. The germline CDR1 and CDR2 sequences are SGHVS and FNYEAQ. The length of the CDR3 is 18 residues. In DNA, the CDR3 is TGTGCCAGCAGCCCGCCGGGGGGGCCGGGGACGAACACCGGGGAGCTGTTTTTT. It translates to CASSPPGGPGTNTGELFF. The variable domain in full, with the rest retrieved from reference TRBV7-6 and TRBJ2-2, is GAGVSQSPRYKVTKRGQDVALRCDPISGHVSLYWYRQALGQGPEFLTYFNYEAQQDKSGLPNDRFSAERPEGSISTLTIQRTEQRDSAMYRCASSPPGGPGTNTGELFFGEGSRLTVL.

This clonotype showed up many times. This chain joins TRBV6-1 and TRBJ2-5; 11 nucleotides match TRBD1. The CDR3 runs 16 residues. Germline lookup yields CDR1 MNHNS and CDR2 SASEGT. Unmatched junction bases numbered 8, after V lost 5 bases and J lost 3 bases. The CDR3 bases are TGTGCCAGCAGTACGATCTGGACAGGGGGCAAAGAGACCCAGTACTTC. This sequence encodes CASSTIWTGGKETQYF.

The rearrangement links TRBV29-1 to TRBJ1-1; 7 positions match TRBD1. The CDR3 covers 15 residues. V lost 7 bases and J lost 0; bases outside the gene matches: 11. Germline V CDR1 and CDR2: SQVTM, ANQGSEA. This CDR3 is CSATGQTYMNTEAFF. The DNA of the CDR3 is TGCAGCGCGACGGGACAGACTTATATGAACACTGAAGCTTTCTTT.

This clonotype came up many times. The chain has TRBV29-1 and TRBJ2-5; 7 bases match TRBD1. Unmatched junction bases numbered 12, after V lost 4 bases and J lost 7 bases. Germline V lookup: CDR1 SQVTM, CDR2 ANQGSEA. The CDR3 length is 14 residues. CDR3 nucleotides: TGCAGCGTTGGCCTAACGACAGGGCTTGGGACCCAGTACTTC. Its protein product is CSVGLTTGLGTQYF.

This clonotype came up many times. J is TRBJ1-6 and V is TRBV28; D gene uncertain. The V end was cut by 5 bases, the J end by 9 bases, with 11 bases between. Germline loops: CDR1 MDHEN, CDR2 SYDVKM. This CDR3 contains 13 residues. The CDR3 protein is CASSPPAVSPLHF. The CDR3 region has the DNA TGTGCCAGCAGTCCCCCCGCGGTTTCACCCCTCCACTTT.

The genes are TRBV19 and TRBJ2-7; D remains unclear. The ends were cut back, 8 bases at V and 3 bases at J, with 17 bases in the middle. CDR1 is LNHDA and CDR2 is SQIVND in the germline V gene (reference sequence). The CDR3 is 14 amino acids. This chain's CDR3 is CASSLQLHDYEQYF. DNA for the CDR3: TGTGCCAGTTCACTTCAGTTACACGACTACGAGCAGTACTTC.

This clonotype has more than one count but fewer than ten. This chain links TRBV27 with TRBJ2-7, with D tentatively TRBD1 (5 bases). Trimming cost V 2 bases and J 0 bases, with 17 bases left between them. This CDR3 is 17 amino acids long. CDR1 and CDR2 (germline): MNHEY, SMNVEV (reference sequence). The CDR3 spells CASSLHWQGYSSYEQYF. In DNA form, the CDR3 reads TGTGCCAGCAGTTTACATTGGCAGGGCTACAGCTCCTACGAGCAGTACTTC.

This clonotype was observed at least ten times. The genes are TRBV5-1 and TRBJ1-2; D call uncertain. CDR1 is SGHRS and CDR2 is YFSETQ in the germline V gene. The germline V and J ends were trimmed by 0 bases and 4 bases, with 13 bases remaining between them. The CDR3 consists of 15 residues. The CDR3 DNA reads as TGCGCCAGCAGCTTGGCCGTAGGGCCCACCTATGGCTACACCTTC. Amino acids: CASSLAVGPTYGYTF.